A selection of T cell receptor beta chains follows, all from one sample in a study of CD8 T cells in ankylosing spondylitis. Via MiXCR, TCRdb re-called the 5' RACE reads, giving one row per CDR3 protein. The data contain approximately 500,000 distinct CDR3 sequences, 9.5% to 15% of them singletons. Input material: blood, either unsorted or a sorted T cell fraction (not recorded which). Source of these receptors: a male donor with ankylosing spondylitis. Both conserved end residues are part of each CDR3. The D gene is left open where the match is weak. Some rows mark clone size as missing; the rest say once, few, many or name a class of expanded clone.

v_gene: TRBV2; abundance: .; j_gene: TRBJ1-5; d_gene: .; CDR3nt: TGTGCCAGCAGTGGGGGTTTGGGAGTTAGCAATCAGCCCCAGCATTTT; CDR3aa: CASSGGLGVSNQPQHF
v_gene: TRBV20-1; abundance: .; j_gene: TRBJ2-5; d_gene: TRBD2; CDR3nt: TGCAGTGCTAGAGATAGGTCGGGACTAGCGGGAGGGAGAGGAGAGACCCAGTACTTC; CDR3aa: CSARDRSGLAGGRGETQYF
v_gene: TRBV29-1; abundance: few; j_gene: TRBJ1-2; d_gene: TRBD1; CDR3nt: TGCAGCGTTCCGGGACAGGGGTACGAAGCTAACTATGGCTACACCTTC; CDR3aa: CSVPGQGYEANYGYTF
v_gene: TRBV5-1; abundance: .; j_gene: TRBJ2-1; d_gene: .; CDR3nt: TGCGCCAGCAGCCTCCCCGGGTCCAATGAGCAGTTCTTC; CDR3aa: CASSLPGSNEQFF
v_gene: TRBV5-1; abundance: many; j_gene: TRBJ2-7; d_gene: TRBD2; CDR3nt: TGCGCCAGCAGCTTGGGCGGGAGGGCGGCCTACGAGCAGTACTTC; CDR3aa: CASSLGGRAAYEQYF
v_gene: TRBV7-9; abundance: .; j_gene: TRBJ2-1; d_gene: .; CDR3nt: TGTGCCAGCAGCTACCGGGACGCCAATGAGCAGTTCTTC; CDR3aa: CASSYRDANEQFF
v_gene: TRBV7-9; abundance: many; j_gene: TRBJ2-7; d_gene: TRBD2; CDR3nt: TGTGCCAGCAGCCTTGGGACTAGTGACGAGCAGTACTTC; CDR3aa: CASSLGTSDEQYF
v_gene: TRBV27; abundance: few; j_gene: TRBJ2-2; d_gene: .; CDR3nt: TGTGCCAGCAGTTTCCCGATGTCCGGGGAGCTGTTTTTT; CDR3aa: CASSFPMSGELFF
v_gene: TRBV7-2; abundance: few; j_gene: TRBJ1-4; d_gene: TRBD1; CDR3nt: TGTGCCAGCAGCCTCAGGGAGGGGGCGTTTCCTAATGAAAAACTGTTTTTT; CDR3aa: CASSLREGAFPNEKLFF
v_gene: TRBV2; abundance: few; j_gene: TRBJ2-7; d_gene: TRBD2; CDR3nt: TGTGCCAGCAGGGGGGAGGGCAGGAGCTCCTACGAGCAGTACTTC; CDR3aa: CASRGEGRSSYEQYF
v_gene: TRBV5-5; abundance: .; j_gene: TRBJ1-5; d_gene: .; CDR3nt: TGTGCCAGCAGCTTGATGGACCCCTGGCAGCCCCAGCATTTT; CDR3aa: CASSLMDPWQPQHF
v_gene: TRBV11-2; abundance: .; j_gene: TRBJ2-7; d_gene: .; CDR3nt: TGTGCCAGCAGCTTAGTAGGGACCCCGTCGGCTTCCTACGAGCAGTACTTC; CDR3aa: CASSLVGTPSASYEQYF
v_gene: TRBV3-1; abundance: .; j_gene: TRBJ1-1; d_gene: TRBD1; CDR3nt: TGTGCCAGCAGCCGCCTCGGGACAGGGATCGACACTGAAGCTTTCTTT; CDR3aa: CASSRLGTGIDTEAFF
v_gene: TRBV19; abundance: few; j_gene: TRBJ2-2; d_gene: TRBD2; CDR3nt: TGTGCCAGTAGTCCCCGGGGTAGCGGGAGGAGTACCGGGGAGCTGTTTTTT; CDR3aa: CASSPRGSGRSTGELFF
v_gene: TRBV3-1; abundance: .; j_gene: TRBJ2-3; d_gene: .; CDR3nt: TGTGCCAGCAGCCAAGAAGGCAGGGTTTCAGATACGCAGTATTTT; CDR3aa: CASSQEGRVSDTQYF
v_gene: TRBV5-1; abundance: few; j_gene: TRBJ2-2; d_gene: .; CDR3nt: TGCGCCAGCAGCTTGGAGGGTCTTCCGGGGGAGCTGTTTTTT; CDR3aa: CASSLEGLPGELFF
v_gene: TRBV7-2; abundance: .; j_gene: TRBJ1-2; d_gene: TRBD1; CDR3nt: TGTGCCAGCAGCACTCGGGACAGTAGAGATGGCTACACCTTC; CDR3aa: CASSTRDSRDGYTF
v_gene: TRBV18; abundance: .; j_gene: TRBJ1-4; d_gene: .; CDR3nt: TGTGCCAGCTCACCGCCGGTCACTAATGAAAAACTGTTTTTT; CDR3aa: CASSPPVTNEKLFF
v_gene: TRBV7-2; abundance: .; j_gene: TRBJ2-1; d_gene: .; CDR3nt: TGTGCCAGCAGCGAGCGGATCCACAATGAGCAGTTCTTC; CDR3aa: CASSERIHNEQFF
v_gene: TRBV12-3/TRBV12-4; abundance: .; j_gene: TRBJ1-2; d_gene: TRBD1; CDR3nt: TGTGCCAGCAGTCCTCAGGGGGCGCAGGGCTATGGCTACACCTTC; CDR3aa: CASSPQGAQGYGYTF
v_gene: TRBV20-1; abundance: few; j_gene: TRBJ1-1; d_gene: .; CDR3nt: TGCAGTGCTAGTCTCCCCCAGTGGTTCACTGAAGCTTTCTTT; CDR3aa: CSASLPQWFTEAFF
v_gene: TRBV7-2; abundance: .; j_gene: TRBJ2-5; d_gene: .; CDR3nt: TGTGCCAGCAGCTCCCCCTACAGGGATCACCAAGAGACCCAGTACTTC; CDR3aa: CASSSPYRDHQETQYF